This T cell receptor beta chain derives from a study of breast tumors, draining lymph nodes, adjacent tissues. The study's findings and limits: Tumor TCR diversity was below lymph nodes but above nontumor tissue. Tumor and nontumor repertoires were significantly more similar in luminal-like than in basal-like breast cancer. Data fit most tumor T cells coming from lymph node, expanding in tumor. That most tumor T cells come from lymph nodes remained unproven.

The CDR3 has 15 residues. Unmatched junction bases numbered 3, after V lost 0 bases and J lost 6 bases. This clonotype appeared many times. The antigen is unknown. One entry per CDR3 protein results from TCRdb running MiXCR on the multiplex PCR reads. The table records about 100,000 distinct CDR3 sequences, roughly 20% of them present only once. The lymph nodes were axillary draining lymph nodes from breast cancer patients. The sequencing input was axillary lymph node tissue. The chain recombines TRBV12-3 or TRBV12-4 with TRBJ2-7; TRBD2 matches 12 bases. The source of this sequence is a female donor with breast cancer. Some clones in this sample may be carry-over from other donors' samples. The CDR3 protein is CASSLALAGGSEQYF. The CDR3 bases are TGTGCCAGCAGTTTAGCGCTAGCGGGGGGGAGCGAGCAGTACTTC.